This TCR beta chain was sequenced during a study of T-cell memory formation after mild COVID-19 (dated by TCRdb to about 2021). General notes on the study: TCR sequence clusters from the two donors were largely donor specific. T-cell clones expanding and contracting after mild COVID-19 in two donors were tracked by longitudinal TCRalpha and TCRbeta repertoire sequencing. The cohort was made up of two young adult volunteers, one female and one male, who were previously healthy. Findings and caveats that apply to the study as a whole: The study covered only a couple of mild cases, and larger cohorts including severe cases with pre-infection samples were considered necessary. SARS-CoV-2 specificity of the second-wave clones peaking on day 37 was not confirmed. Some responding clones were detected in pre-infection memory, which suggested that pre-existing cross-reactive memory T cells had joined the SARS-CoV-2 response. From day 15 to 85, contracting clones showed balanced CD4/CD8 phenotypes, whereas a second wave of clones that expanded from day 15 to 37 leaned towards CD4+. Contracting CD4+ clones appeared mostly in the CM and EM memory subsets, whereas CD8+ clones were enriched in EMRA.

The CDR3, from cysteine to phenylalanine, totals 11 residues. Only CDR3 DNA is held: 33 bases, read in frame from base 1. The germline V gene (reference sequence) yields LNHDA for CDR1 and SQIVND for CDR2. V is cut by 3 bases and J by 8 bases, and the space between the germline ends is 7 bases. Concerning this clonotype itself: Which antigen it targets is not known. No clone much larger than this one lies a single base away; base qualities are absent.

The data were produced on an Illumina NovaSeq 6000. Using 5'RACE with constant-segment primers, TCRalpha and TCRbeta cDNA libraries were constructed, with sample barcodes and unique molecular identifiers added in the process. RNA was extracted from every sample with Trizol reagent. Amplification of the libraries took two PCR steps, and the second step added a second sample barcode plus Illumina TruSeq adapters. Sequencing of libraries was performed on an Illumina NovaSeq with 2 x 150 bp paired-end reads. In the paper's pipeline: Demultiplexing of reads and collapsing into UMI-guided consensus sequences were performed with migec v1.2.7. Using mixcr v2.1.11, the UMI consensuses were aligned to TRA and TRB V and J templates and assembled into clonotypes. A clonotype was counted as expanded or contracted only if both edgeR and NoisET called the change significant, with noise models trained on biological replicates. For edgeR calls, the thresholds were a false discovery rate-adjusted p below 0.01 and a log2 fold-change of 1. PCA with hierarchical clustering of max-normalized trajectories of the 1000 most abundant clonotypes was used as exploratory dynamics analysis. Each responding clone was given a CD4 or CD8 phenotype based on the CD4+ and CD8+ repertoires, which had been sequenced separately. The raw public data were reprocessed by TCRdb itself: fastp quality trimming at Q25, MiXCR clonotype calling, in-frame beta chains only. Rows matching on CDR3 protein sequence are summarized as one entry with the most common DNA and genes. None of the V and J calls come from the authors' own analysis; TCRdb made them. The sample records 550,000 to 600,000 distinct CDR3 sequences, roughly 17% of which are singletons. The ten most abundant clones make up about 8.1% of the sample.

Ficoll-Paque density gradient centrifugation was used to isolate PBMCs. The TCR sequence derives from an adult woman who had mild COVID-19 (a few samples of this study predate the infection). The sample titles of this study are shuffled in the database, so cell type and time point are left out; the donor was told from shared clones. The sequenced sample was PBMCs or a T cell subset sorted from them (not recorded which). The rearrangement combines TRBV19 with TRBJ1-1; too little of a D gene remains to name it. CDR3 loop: CASSMVREAFF. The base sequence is TGTGCCAGTAGTATGGTCCGGGAAGCTTTCTTT.